This T cell receptor (beta chain) was recorded in a study of CD8 T cells in ankylosing spondylitis. Ten or more counts support this clonotype. The germline V gene has CDR1 LNHNV and CDR2 YYDKDF (reference sequence). The junction had 10 bases not matched to a gene; V was cut back by 0 bases and J by 4 bases. The CDR3 sequence is 17 residues long. TCRdb re-called the 5' RACE reads through MiXCR, storing one row per CDR3 protein. This repertoire shows 250,000 to 400,000 distinct CDR3 sequences, approximately 10% found once; its top ten account for roughly 9.5%. Material for sequencing was blood, either unsorted or a sorted T cell fraction (not recorded which). The V gene is TRBV15, the J gene TRBJ1-1; the match to TRBD1 covers 8 bases. The sequence was collected from a female donor with ankylosing spondylitis or in good health (not recorded which). This CDR3 reads CATSRDLGRGRGTEAFF. CDR3 DNA: TGTGCCACCAGCAGAGATCTTGGCAGGGGGCGCGGCACTGAAGCTTTCTTT.